These 26 T cell receptor beta chains were all obtained from the same sample, sequenced in a study of CD8+CD57+ T cells in acquired aplastic anemia (dated by TCRdb to 2016 to 2019). TCRdb lists the instrument as Illumina HiSeq 2000. TCR beta VDJ combination and CDR3 sequence profiling used genomic DNA as the template. TCRdb reran the public reads through fastp at Q25 and MiXCR, keeping productive beta chains. CDR3 protein sequences are deduplicated, and each keeps its most common genes and DNA. For this sample the table gives some 220,000 distinct CDR3 sequences, of which roughly 35% were detected only once. The leading ten clones occupy 0.9% to 1.2% of the sample. Sequenced input: sorted CD4+, CD8+, or CD8+CD57+ T cells (not recorded which) from PBMCs. These receptors came from a human donor in good health, serving as a control.

This clonotype was found many times. V and J are TRBV11-2 and TRBJ2-7, with D unclear. The germline V gene encodes CDR1 SGHAT and CDR2 FQNNGV. This CDR3 is 11 amino acids long. V shed 7 bases and J shed 7 bases, with 11 bases lying between them. CDR3 residues: CASTSYREQYF. For the CDR3, the DNA is TGTGCCAGCACCTCTTACCGGGAGCAGTACTTC.

This clonotype was recorded at least ten times. The chain uses TRBV29-1 and TRBJ2-7, with 9 bases lining up with TRBD1. Unmatched junction bases numbered 7, after V lost 4 bases and J lost 3 bases. This CDR3 comprises 14 residues. Germline V CDR1 and CDR2: SQVTM, ANQGSEA. CDR3 region: CSVGAGTGYYEQYF. CDR3 in DNA: TGCAGCGTTGGGGCCGGGACAGGGTACTACGAGCAGTACTTC.

A few counts support this clonotype. CDR3 coding DNA: TGTGCCAGCAGTGCTAGGCAGGGGGCAACTTACGAGCAGTACTTC. Its translation is CASSARQGATYEQYF. V and J are TRBV2 and TRBJ2-7; 8 positions match TRBD1. The V segment lost 4 bases and the J segment 4 bases; nucleotides outside the gene matches: 9. Germline V gives CDR1 SNHLY, CDR2 FYNNEI. The CDR3 is 15 amino acids.

In its sample, this clonotype was seen a few times. Compared with germline, one end of the junction differs, possibly owing to a read error. The chain uses TRBV10-1 and TRBJ2-1, with 7 bases aligning to TRBD2. The germline V gene encodes CDR1 WNHNN and CDR2 SYGVQD (reference sequence). This CDR3 spans 14 amino acids. CDR3 DNA sequence: TGTGCCAGCAGCCAAGCGGGTAGCGGGTACGAGCAGTTCTTC. It encodes CASSQAGSGYEQFF.

In regard to this clonotype: This sequence may be a read error, since a much larger clone differs from it by one base. This chain connects TRBV5-1 to TRBJ2-1; TRBD2 is a possible D gene (6 bases). Germline assignment: CDR1 SGHRS and CDR2 YFSETQ. The CDR3 spans 13 residues. The CDR3 nucleotides are TGCACCAGCAGCTTGGTGACTAGCAATGAGCAGTTCTTC. Translated: CTSSLVTSNEQFF. The full variable domain, completed using reference TRBV5-1 and TRBJ2-1, is KAGVTQTPRYLIKTRGQQVTLSCSPISGHRSVSWYQQTPGQGLQFLFEYFSETQRNKGNFPGRFSGRQFSNSRSEMNVSTLELGDSALYLCTSSLVTSNEQFFGPGTRLTVL.

The table lists this clonotype with many counts. The gene calls are TRBV7-2 and TRBJ1-1; D may be TRBD1 (5 bases). V was cut by 1 base and J by 3 bases, with 12 bases left in between. The CDR3 is 15 residues long. The germline gives CDR1 SGHTA, CDR2 FQGNSA. The CDR3 spells CASSLVGGSYTEAFF. The CDR3 bases are TGTGCCAGCAGCTTAGTGGGGGGGTCGTACACTGAAGCTTTCTTT.

The sample holds many counts of this clonotype. CDR3 sequence: CAARGQGITEAFF. CDR3 DNA: TGTGCCGCCCGGGGACAGGGAATCACTGAAGCTTTCTTT. V usage is TRBV19 and J usage is TRBJ1-1, with 9 bases fitting TRBD1. The germline gives CDR1 LNHDA, CDR2 SQIVND (reference sequence). The V and J ends lost 11 bases and 4 bases, in that order; junction bases with no gene match: 8. The CDR3 spans 13 residues.

This clonotype was seen more than once but under ten times. The chain joins TRBV4-1 to TRBJ1-6, with 9 bases fitting TRBD1. The ends lost 2 bases at V and 8 bases at J; junction bases unmatched: 10. The V gene's germline CDR1 is MGHRA and CDR2 YSYEKL. CDR3 length: 17 residues. CDR3 residues: CASSQSFGGQGYSPLHF. The CDR3 coding sequence is TGCGCCAGCAGCCAAAGTTTCGGTGGACAGGGGTATTCACCCCTCCACTTT.

This chain uses TRBV5-1 with TRBJ1-2; D is unclear. This CDR3 is built from 17 residues. Germline V CDR1 and CDR2: SGHRS, YFSETQ. V was shortened by 0 bases and J by 0 bases, with 15 bases between the two germline ends. CDR3 bases: TGCGCCAGCAGCTTGGCTATATTCTTATGTGCTAACTATGGCTACACCTTC. Protein: CASSLAIFLCANYGYTF.

In this sample, this clonotype turned up once. The J gene is TRBJ1-2, the V gene TRBV7-9; possibly TRBD1 for D (5 bases). Germline-derived CDR1 and CDR2 are SEHNR and FQNEAQ (reference sequence). This CDR3 is built from 12 residues. The ends were cut back, 11 bases at V and 3 bases at J, with 13 bases in the middle. The CDR3, as DNA: TGTGCCGGCATCTCGACAGACTATGGCTACACCTTC. Translating it yields CAGISTDYGYTF.

The rearrangement links TRBV10-3 to TRBJ2-1; weak D call: TRBD1 (5 bases). This CDR3 has 11 residues. The germline gives CDR1 ENHRY, CDR2 SYGVKD. V gave up 6 bases and J gave up 5 bases, with 5 bases separating them. Written as DNA, the CDR3 is TGTGCCATCAGAGGGGACAATGAGCAGTTCTTC. This codes for CAIRGDNEQFF.

This clonotype was seen repeatedly, ten times or more. This sequence joins TRBV7-8 and TRBJ1-2; no reliable D call. Germline V gene sequence: CDR1 SGHVS, CDR2 FQNEAQ. This CDR3 spans 15 amino acids. V was cut by 1 base and J by 1 base, with 10 bases left in between. For the CDR3, the DNA is TGTGCCAGCAGCTTAGGAGGGAGTCTTAACTATGGCTACACCTTC. As protein: CASSLGGSLNYGYTF.

V and J are TRBV9 and TRBJ2-3; possible D gene TRBD2, 5 bases. The V end was cut by 4 bases, the J end by 0 bases, with 15 bases between. The CDR3 has 16 amino acids. The germline CDR1 and CDR2 sequences are SGDLS and YYNGEE. CDR3 in amino acids: CASSTHGGSSTDTQYF. The DNA for the CDR3 is TGTGCCAGCAGCACACACGGAGGTTCTAGCACAGATACGCAGTATTTT.

This clonotype has at least ten counts. The germline gene is not matched at one end of the junction; a read error may be the cause. This chain connects TRBV6-1 to TRBJ2-7; 8 nucleotides match TRBD1. Germline loops: CDR1 MNHNS, CDR2 SASEGT. This CDR3 has 11 residues. CDR3 sequence (DNA): TGCGCCAGCAGACAGGGGTACGAGCAGTACTTC. It is translated as CASRQGYEQYF.

This clonotype came up a few times. This chain's CDR3 is CASSRSLYRGGYEKLFF. The CDR3 nucleotides are TGTGCCAGCAGCCGTTCACTATACAGGGGAGGTTATGAAAAACTGTTTTTT. The J gene is TRBJ1-4, the V gene TRBV6-1; 7 positions match TRBD1. The CDR3 has 17 residues. Per germline, CDR1 MNHNS and CDR2 SASEGT. The junction had 16 bases not matched to a gene; V was cut back by 6 bases and J by 6 bases.

With regard to this clonotype: This sequence may be a read error, since a much larger clone differs from it by one base. The chain joins TRBV4-1 to TRBJ1-2, with TRBD1 as a possible D gene (6 bases). The CDR3 is made up of 15 amino acids. The germline gives CDR1 MGHRA, CDR2 YSYEKL. CDR3 in DNA: TGCGCCGGCAGCCATCGGCAGGGGTTTAACTATGGCTACACCTTC. Residues: CAGSHRQGFNYGYTF.

CDR3 residues: CASRDDRVGNSPLHF. CDR3 coding DNA: TGTGCCAGCCGGGACGACAGGGTGGGCAATTCACCCCTCCACTTT. V usage is TRBV2 and J usage is TRBJ1-6, with 7 bases identical to TRBD1. CDR3 size: 15 residues. The junction had 11 bases not matched to a gene; V was cut back by 8 bases and J by 7 bases. Looked up from germline, CDR1 is SNHLY and CDR2 is FYNNEI.

By its share, this clonotype is medium-sized. Compared with germline, one end of the junction differs, possibly owing to a read error. The rearrangement links TRBV5-1 to TRBJ1-1; TRBD1 might be the D (5 bases). The CDR3 is 13 residues long. Germline values: CDR1 SGHRS, CDR2 YFSETQ. The CDR3 nucleotides are TGTGCCAGCAGCTTAGACAGGAACACTGAAGCTTTCTTT. Its protein product is CASSLDRNTEAFF.

This clonotype was counted between two and nine times. This chain uses TRBV10-3 with TRBJ2-5, with D perhaps assigned TRBD1 or TRBD2 (6 bases each). The CDR3 has 16 amino acids. Looked up from germline, CDR1 is ENHRY and CDR2 is SYGVKD. V was shortened by 2 bases and J by 4 bases, with 17 bases between the two germline ends. CDR3 loop: CAISEQTAGQGETQYF. CDR3 bases: TGTGCCATCAGTGAGCAGACGGCGGGACAAGGAGAGACCCAGTACTTC.

The rearrangement uses TRBV10-1 and TRBJ2-4; no clear D gene. V was cut by 2 bases and J by 0 bases, with 5 bases left in between. The CDR3 loop spans 14 amino acids. Germline CDR1 and CDR2: WNHNN and SYGVQD (reference sequence). CDR3 sequence: CASSEPIAKNIQYF. The CDR3 DNA reads as TGCGCCAGCAGTGAGCCGATAGCCAAAAACATTCAGTACTTC.

This clonotype has a count of ten or more. This sequence joins TRBV20-1 and TRBJ2-1; 12 nucleotides match TRBD2. Unmatched junction bases numbered 7, after V lost 2 bases and J lost 5 bases. Germline lookup yields CDR1 DFQATT and CDR2 SNEGSKA (reference sequence). The CDR3 runs to 16 residues. The CDR3 is CSARSWTSGNHNEQFF. In DNA, the CDR3 is TGCAGTGCTAGATCCTGGACTAGCGGGAATCACAATGAGCAGTTCTTC.

This clonotype was observed at least ten times. The chain is built from TRBV14 and TRBJ1-1; D remains ambiguous. The V and J ends lost 2 bases and 2 bases respectively, with 12 bases between them. Germline V gene data show CDR1 as SGHDN and CDR2 as FVKESK. This CDR3 has 15 amino acids. CDR3 nucleotide sequence: TGTGCCAGCAGCCAACACCTTCCAGGAAACACTGAAGCTTTCTTT. Protein product: CASSQHLPGNTEAFF.

This clonotype was recorded many times. The CDR3: CASTFQLRANSPLHF. The CDR3 coding sequence is TGTGCCAGCACCTTCCAACTAAGAGCTAATTCACCCCTCCACTTT. The chain links TRBV13 to TRBJ1-6, with D hard to call. V dropped 7 bases and J dropped 6 bases, with 16 bases sitting between them. CDR3 length equals 15 residues. Germline V gene lookup returns CDR1 PRHDT and CDR2 FYEKMQ (reference sequence).

This clonotype was seen repeatedly, ten times or more. The rearrangement uses TRBV2 and TRBJ1-1; D not certain. Germline-derived CDR1 and CDR2 are SNHLY and FYNNEI. This CDR3 has 13 residues. The V and J ends lost 4 bases and 3 bases respectively, with 9 bases between them. The CDR3 DNA follows: TGTGCCAGCAGTGGGCCACTATACACTGAAGCTTTCTTT. Encoded protein: CASSGPLYTEAFF.

Note on this clonotype: This may be a read error, as it is one base from a much larger clone. This sequence joins TRBV4-1 and TRBJ1-2; perhaps TRBD1 as D (5 bases). This CDR3 is 14 amino acids long. Germline CDR1 and CDR2: MGHRA and YSYEKL. CDR3 nucleotide sequence: TGCGCCAGCAGCAGAGCGGGGGTCAACTATGGCCACACCTTC. It translates to CASSRAGVNYGHTF.

There are many counts of this clonotype. The V call is TRBV20-1, the J call TRBJ1-1; D is undetermined. From germline, CDR1 is DFQATT and CDR2 SNEGSKA (reference sequence). CDR3 size: 16 residues. V lost 1 base and J lost 0, with 15 bases in between. In nucleotides, the CDR3 is TGCAGTGCTAGAGTTCAACCTGGCAAGATGAACACTGAAGCTTTCTTT. Translating it yields CSARVQPGKMNTEAFF.